These 6 T cell receptor beta chains share one sample of origin, sequenced in a study of blood T cell repertoires in COVID-19. The data were produced by immunoSEQ multiplex PCR, yet TCRdb's version contains in-frame clones alone and is incomplete. The table lists 250,000 to 350,000 clones, 87% of them singletons. The sample taken for sequencing was peripheral blood. Receptors originate from a woman aged 45 to 65 who had recovered from COVID-19.

The chain joins TRBV10-3 to TRBJ1-2; D is undetermined. Trimming shortened V by 0 bases and J by 10 bases, and 12 bases separated the two germline ends. There are 13 residues in the CDR3. Germline loops: CDR1 ENHRY, CDR2 SYGVKD. The CDR3 loop reads CAISESFGGYYTF. Here the CDR3 DNA reads TGTGCCATCAGTGAGTCGTTCGGCGGCTACTACACCTTC.

The chain uses TRBV2 and TRBJ2-2; 7 nucleotides line up with TRBD1. The CDR3 totals 15 residues. The germline CDR1 and CDR2 sequences are SNHLY and FYNNEI. V was pared by 5 bases and J by 2 bases, with 5 bases of the junction left unmatched. DNA of the CDR3: TGTGCCAGCAGTAGGGACAGACTCAACACCGGGGAGCTGTTTTTT. Its protein product is CASSRDRLNTGELFF.

V is TRBV20-1 and J is TRBJ2-7; D gene uncertain. This CDR3 has 10 amino acids. CDR1 DFQATT and CDR2 SNEGSKA come from the germline V gene (reference sequence). Trimming stripped 5 bases from V and 5 bases from J, with 7 bases between. CDR3 DNA: TGCAGTGCTCGTCGAGACGAGCAGTACTTC. Translated: CSARRDEQYF.

This chain connects TRBV18 to TRBJ1-1; the D gene is possibly TRBD1 (5 bases). This CDR3 comprises 14 residues. Trimming removed 2 bases from V and 5 bases from J, with 12 bases in between. Germline lookup yields CDR1 KGHSH and CDR2 LQKENI. CDR3 nucleotide sequence: TGTGCCAGCTCACCAAGGCAGGGTAGAACTGAAGCTTTCTTT. This encodes CASSPRQGRTEAFF.

The rearrangement links TRBV6-5 to TRBJ1-2; 7 bases align to TRBD1. Per the germline V gene, CDR1 is MNHEY and CDR2 is SVGAGI. The V gene end was trimmed by 5 bases and the J gene end by 5 bases; junction bases not matched to a gene: 5. The CDR3 has 13 residues. The CDR3 loop reads CASSPQGWYGYTF. CDR3 DNA sequence: TGTGCCAGCAGTCCACAGGGGTGGTATGGCTACACCTTC.

J is TRBJ1-6 and V is TRBV27; weak D call: TRBD1 (5 bases). Trimming pared 5 bases from V and 7 bases from J, leaving 15 bases between. The CDR3 has 15 residues. Germline loops: CDR1 MNHEY, CDR2 SMNVEV (reference sequence). CDR3 bases: TGTGCCAGCAGTATGCAGGGAGGTGAGAATTCACCCCTCCACTTT. Protein: CASSMQGGENSPLHF.